Reported below is one T cell receptor (beta chain). The antigen remains undetermined. The germline CDR1 and CDR2 sequences are PRHDT and FYEKMQ (reference sequence). This CDR3 comprises 14 residues. The J segment lost 4 bases and the V segment lost 8 bases, leaving 10 bases of the junction unmatched. CD8+ and CD4+ T cells from blood underwent TCR beta sequencing. Negative isolation was applied to CD8+ and CD4+ T cells, and FACS enrichment was applied to TEMRA cells. This entry comes from a study of CD8 T cells in Susac syndrome. It was with random hexamers that about 0.45 to 1 ug RNA was reverse transcribed. The method of amplification for TCR beta CDR3 was immunoSEQ multiplex PCR, covering 54 Vbeta and 13 Jbeta. In TCRdb, the immunoSEQ multiplex PCR reads were re-called with MiXCR into one record per CDR3 protein. The sample has some 400,000 distinct CDR3 sequences; approximately 89% are singletons.

General study results and limits: As the study acknowledged, the number of individuals who were part of its TCR sequencing and HLA analysis was relatively small.

This clonotype was obtained from a human donor with multiple sclerosis. V and J are TRBV13 and TRBJ2-7, with 8 bases that match TRBD1. The specimen sequenced was CD8+ T cells from PBMCs. The CDR3: CASRTARGPYEQYF. CDR3 nucleotide sequence: TGTGCCAGCCGGACTGCCAGGGGGCCGTACGAGCAGTACTTC.